The clone carrying this TCR beta chain is a singleton in its sample. Its target is unknown. Looked up from germline, CDR1 is SGHDT and CDR2 is YYEEEE. CDR3 length: 14 residues. J was trimmed by 4 bases and V by 5 bases; bases with no gene match: 4. This sample was taken from a study of T cell responses to AZD1222 COVID-19 vaccine. Profiling relied on immunoSEQ multiplex PCR, and the TCRdb table lists in-frame clones only, not all of them. The table has tens of thousands of clones, 85% to 90% seen once; the top ten hold around 6.6%. Broader study findings: Repertoire collection took place solely once the T cell response had peaked. White British people made up most donors, females outnumbered males, and clonal diversity was possibly underestimated.

The TCR was taken from an adult in good health. The material sequenced was peripheral blood, taken on day 0 of AZD1222 vaccination. The rearrangement uses TRBV5-6 and TRBJ1-2; 11 positions match TRBD1. In nucleotides, the CDR3 is TGTGCCAGCAGGGGACAGGGGGAATTCTATGGCTACACCTTC. Translating it yields CASRGQGEFYGYTF.